The 20 T cell receptor beta chains reported below all come from one sample, sequenced in a study of shared clonotypes between healthy human individuals. The protocol was immunoSEQ multiplex PCR, while the TCRdb copy is restricted to in-frame clones and leaves out a portion. The sample has approximately 1.9 million clones; 93% are singletons. CD8 cells classed as naive were CD45RO-negative and positively selected for CCR7, excluding terminally differentiated effector memory CD45RA+ cells. Material for sequencing was naive CD8+ T cells from PBMCs. The receptors come from a man aged 18 to 30 in good health. Some clones in this sample may be carry-over from other donors' samples.

The chain couples TRBV28 to TRBJ1-5; 7 bases align to TRBD1. Losses at the gene ends were 1 base for V and 5 bases for J; bases not matched to a gene: 14. Germline V CDR1 and CDR2: MDHEN, SYDVKM. The CDR3 covers 18 residues. The CDR3 spells CASSLFATGTRGDQPQHF. In nucleotides, the CDR3 is TGTGCCAGCAGTTTATTCGCGACAGGGACCCGGGGGGATCAGCCCCAGCATTTT.

The J gene is TRBJ2-1, the V gene TRBV5-1; D could derive from TRBD1 or TRBD2 (6 bases each). Germline CDR1 SGHRS, CDR2 YFSETQ. V lost 0 bases, J lost 9 bases, and 10 bases lay in between. CDR3 length equals 13 residues. In DNA, the CDR3 is TGCGCCAGCAGCTTGGGAGGGGGGCTTGAGCAGTTCTTC. Protein sequence: CASSLGGGLEQFF.

The CDR3 sequence: CASSSPTGGPYEQYF. Written as DNA, the CDR3 is TGTGCCAGCAGTTCCCCGACAGGGGGCCCGTACGAGCAGTACTTC. J is TRBJ2-7 and V is TRBV27, with 10 bases lining up with TRBD1. The CDR3 consists of 15 residues. J gave up 4 bases and V 4 bases, and 7 bases lay outside the gene matches. Germline CDR1 and CDR2: MNHEY and SMNVEV (reference sequence).

V usage is TRBV6-5 and J usage is TRBJ1-2; the D is unclear. V lost 6 bases and J 4 bases, leaving 12 bases between the germline ends. The germline CDR1 and CDR2 sequences are MNHEY and SVGAGI. The CDR3 length is 13 residues. DNA for the CDR3: TGTGCCAGCAGATACGGTCTAGGCTATGGCTACACCTTC. Translation: CASRYGLGYGYTF.

The J gene is TRBJ2-1, the V gene TRBV7-9; D not certain. Germline CDR1 reads SEHNR; CDR2 reads FQNEAQ (reference sequence). V was trimmed by 4 bases and J by 13 bases, leaving 14 bases between them. There are 12 residues in the CDR3. This chain's CDR3 is CASSSLPLAQFF. CDR3 nucleotide sequence: TGTGCCAGCAGCTCGCTTCCCTTGGCTCAGTTCTTC.

V usage is TRBV6-1 and J usage is TRBJ1-1; D unresolved. Germline CDR1 is MNHNS and CDR2 is SASEGT. Trimming stripped 3 bases from V and 6 bases from J, with 8 bases between. This CDR3 is built from 12 residues. The CDR3 protein is CASSDPRAEAFF. The DNA of the CDR3 is TGTGCCAGCAGTGACCCGCGGGCTGAAGCTTTCTTT.

This chain joins TRBV6-1 and TRBJ1-5, with TRBD1 as a possible D gene (6 bases). The CDR3 covers 14 residues. Germline values: CDR1 MNHNS, CDR2 SASEGT. Between the trimmed V and J ends, which lost 8 bases and 2 bases, there was a span of 13 bases. CDR3 region: CASHRVPGNQPQHF. The CDR3 region has the DNA TGTGCCAGCCACAGGGTTCCAGGCAATCAGCCCCAGCATTTT.

The rearrangement joins TRBV4-1 to TRBJ1-4; weak D call: TRBD1 (5 bases). Trimming cost V 4 bases and J 7 bases, with 16 bases left between them. The length of the CDR3 is 15 residues. Germline V gene sequence: CDR1 MGHRA, CDR2 YSYEKL. The CDR3 is CASSPREGNGEKLFF. Here the CDR3 DNA reads TGCGCCAGCAGCCCTCGGGAGGGGAACGGTGAAAAACTGTTTTTT.

This chain connects TRBV9 to TRBJ2-7; D gene unclear. Trimming stripped 2 bases from V and 5 bases from J, with 11 bases between. Germline CDR1 SGDLS, CDR2 YYNGEE. This CDR3 is 13 amino acids long. CDR3 bases: TGTGCCAGCAGCGTGAGGCTAGAAGACGAGCAGTACTTC. Translation: CASSVRLEDEQYF.

The V and J genes are TRBV10-3 and TRBJ2-1; D ambiguous. This CDR3 region has 12 residues. Germline assignment: CDR1 ENHRY and CDR2 SYGVKD. V lost 3 bases, J lost 8 bases, and 8 bases lay in between. The CDR3 DNA sequence: TGTGCCATCAGTGAATTGGGCTATGAGCAGTTCTTC. It codes for CAISELGYEQFF.

Only one count was recorded for this clone. The chain has TRBV27 and TRBJ2-1; D might be TRBD2 (5 bases). CDR3 length: 14 residues. Germline-derived CDR1 and CDR2 are MNHEY and SMNVEV (reference sequence). Trimming pared 6 bases from V and 3 bases from J, leaving 12 bases between. The CDR3 DNA reads as TGTGCCAGCAGATTAAGCGGAAACTACAATGAGCAGTTCTTC. As protein: CASRLSGNYNEQFF.

The rearrangement links TRBV4-1 to TRBJ2-5; D not certain. Germline assignment: CDR1 MGHRA and CDR2 YSYEKL. The CDR3 sequence is 17 residues long. V was pared by 5 bases and J by 2 bases, with 21 bases between. The chain's CDR3 is CASSVTSGYLLQETQYF. The CDR3 DNA reads as TGCGCCAGCAGCGTTACCTCCGGCTACCTGCTTCAAGAGACCCAGTACTTC.

The gene calls are TRBV28 and TRBJ1-2; TRBD1 might be the D (6 bases). Trimming removed 5 bases from V and 4 bases from J, with 14 bases in between. CDR1 and CDR2 from the germline V gene are MDHEN and SYDVKM. The length of the CDR3 is 14 residues. CDR3 loop: CASSLSGAFYGYTF. CDR3 nucleotides: TGTGCCAGCAGTCTCTCAGGGGCCTTCTATGGCTACACCTTC.

This chain links TRBV4-1 with TRBJ1-2; maybe TRBD1 (5 bases). The CDR3 covers 14 residues. Looked up from germline, CDR1 is MGHRA and CDR2 is YSYEKL. V was clipped by 1 base and J by 10 bases, with 16 bases between them. The CDR3 coding sequence is TGCGCCAGCAGCCAAGTGTCGGGGACGCATCTCTACACCTTC. It is translated as CASSQVSGTHLYTF.

This chain joins TRBV11-3 and TRBJ2-1; no reliable D call. V was cut by 0 bases and J by 8 bases, with 5 bases left in between. CDR3 length equals 12 residues. CDR1 is SGHNT, CDR2 YENEEA, per germline. The CDR3 is CASSLDRDEQFF. The DNA of the CDR3 is TGTGCCAGCAGCTTAGACCGCGATGAGCAGTTCTTC.

V is TRBV19 and J is TRBJ2-1; 13 nucleotides match TRBD2. Germline loops: CDR1 LNHDA, CDR2 SQIVND (reference sequence). V shed 6 bases and J 7 bases; nucleotides not matched to a gene: 3. CDR3 length: 14 amino acids. The CDR3 nucleotides are TGTGCCAGTAGGGCGGGACTAGCGGGGAATGAGCAGTTCTTC. Its translation is CASRAGLAGNEQFF.

The gene calls are TRBV5-5 and TRBJ2-7; 16 nucleotides align to TRBD2. V dropped 3 bases and J dropped 5; count of bases not matched to a gene: 5. The CDR3 is 16 amino acids. CDR1 SGHKS and CDR2 YYEKEE come from the germline V gene (reference sequence). CDR3 nucleotides: TGTGCCAGCAGCTCCGGGACTAGCGGGAGGGCGGACGAGCAGTACTTC. It encodes CASSSGTSGRADEQYF.

The chain combines TRBV7-9 with TRBJ2-2; TRBD1 might be the D (6 bases). In germline, CDR1 is SEHNR, CDR2 FQNEAQ (reference sequence). The CDR3 has 14 residues. V lost 5 bases to trimming and J lost 5 bases, with 12 bases between them. CDR3 in amino acids: CASSPRQETGELFF. The DNA for the CDR3 is TGTGCCAGCAGCCCCCGACAGGAGACCGGGGAGCTGTTTTTT.

As to this clone: Other DNA sequences in this sample translate to the same CDR3. V usage is TRBV19 and J usage is TRBJ2-2; maybe TRBD1 (6 bases). The V gene lost 2 bases and the J gene lost 4 bases, with 11 bases spanning the gap. The CDR3 runs to 15 residues. Germline CDR1 is LNHDA and CDR2 is SQIVND (reference sequence). The CDR3 protein is CASSISRGGTGELFF. Written as DNA, the CDR3 is TGTGCCAGTAGTATATCCAGGGGCGGCACCGGGGAGCTGTTTTTT.

The rearrangement links TRBV6-5 to TRBJ2-2; a possible D gene is TRBD2 (6 bases). Deletions cut 1 base from V and 1 base from J, with 10 bases between. The germline V gene has CDR1 MNHEY and CDR2 SVGAGI. The CDR3 totals 16 residues. CDR3: CASSYLPGVNTGELFF. The DNA for the CDR3 is TGTGCCAGCAGTTACTTACCGGGAGTGAACACCGGGGAGCTGTTTTTT.